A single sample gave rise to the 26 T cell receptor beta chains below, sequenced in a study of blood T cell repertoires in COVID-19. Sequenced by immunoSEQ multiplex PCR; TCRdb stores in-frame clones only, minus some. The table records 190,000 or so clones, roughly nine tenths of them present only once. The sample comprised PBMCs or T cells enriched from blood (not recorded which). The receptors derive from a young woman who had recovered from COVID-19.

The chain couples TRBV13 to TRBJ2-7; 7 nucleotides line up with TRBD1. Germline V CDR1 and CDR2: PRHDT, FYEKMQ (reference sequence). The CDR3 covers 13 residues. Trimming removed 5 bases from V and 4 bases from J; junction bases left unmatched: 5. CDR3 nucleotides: TGTGCCAGCAGCGCCGACAGGGAATACGAGCAGTACTTC. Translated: CASSADREYEQYF.

The CDR3 bases are TGTGCCTGGAAGAGGCAAAAAAGAGACTCCTACGAGCAGTACTTC. Encoded protein: CAWKRQKRDSYEQYF. The V gene is TRBV30, the J gene TRBJ2-7; D not resolved. Deletions cut 4 bases from V and 0 bases from J, with 16 bases between. The CDR3 has 15 amino acids. Per the germline V gene, CDR1 is GTSNPN and CDR2 is SVGIG (reference sequence).

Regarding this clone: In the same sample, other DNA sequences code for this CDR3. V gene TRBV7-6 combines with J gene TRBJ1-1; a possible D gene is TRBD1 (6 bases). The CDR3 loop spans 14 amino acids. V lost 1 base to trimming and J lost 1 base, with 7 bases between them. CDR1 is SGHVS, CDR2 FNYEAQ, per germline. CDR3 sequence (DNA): TGTGCCAGCAGCTTAGGCAGGGGGAACACTGAAGCTTTCTTT. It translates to CASSLGRGNTEAFF. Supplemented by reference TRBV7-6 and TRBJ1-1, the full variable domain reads GAGVSQSPRYKVTKRGQDVALRCDPISGHVSLYWYRQALGQGPEFLTYFNYEAQQDKSGLPNDRFSAERPEGSISTLTIQRTEQRDSAMYRCASSLGRGNTEAFFGQGTRLTVV.

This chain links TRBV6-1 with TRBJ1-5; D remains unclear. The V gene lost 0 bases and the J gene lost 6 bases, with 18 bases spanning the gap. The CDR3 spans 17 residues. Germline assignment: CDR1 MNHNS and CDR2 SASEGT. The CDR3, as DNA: TGTGCCAGCAGTGAAGCAAGATTGGGAGGGTTGGGTCAGCCCCAGCATTTT. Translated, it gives CASSEARLGGLGQPQHF.

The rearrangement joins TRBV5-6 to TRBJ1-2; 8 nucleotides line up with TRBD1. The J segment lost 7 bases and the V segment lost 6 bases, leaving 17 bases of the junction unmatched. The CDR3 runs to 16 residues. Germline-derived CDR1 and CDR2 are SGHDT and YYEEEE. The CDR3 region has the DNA TGTGCCAGCATTATCTCAGGGGGCGGGAGAGGTTCTGGCTACACCTTC. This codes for CASIISGGGRGSGYTF.

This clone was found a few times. The CDR3 nucleotides are TGTGCCAGCAGCAGGCAAGAGACCCAGTACTTC. This codes for CASSRQETQYF. V gene TRBV6-5 combines with J gene TRBJ2-5; no clear D. V was shortened by 6 bases and J by 2 bases, with 4 bases between the two germline ends. Looked up from germline, CDR1 is MNHEY and CDR2 is SVGAGI. CDR3 length: 11 residues.

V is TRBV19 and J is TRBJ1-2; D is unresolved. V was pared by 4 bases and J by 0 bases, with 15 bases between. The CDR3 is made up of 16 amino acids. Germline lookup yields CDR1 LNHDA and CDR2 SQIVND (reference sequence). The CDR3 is CASSNFGSWSNYGYTF. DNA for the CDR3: TGTGCCAGTAGTAATTTCGGGTCGTGGTCTAACTATGGCTACACCTTC. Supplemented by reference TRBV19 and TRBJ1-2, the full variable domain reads DGGITQSPKYLFRKEGQNVTLSCEQNLNHDAMYWYRQDPGQGLRLIYYSQIVNDFQKGDIAEGYSVSREKKESFPLTVTSAQKNPTAFYLCASSNFGSWSNYGYTFGSGTRLTVV.

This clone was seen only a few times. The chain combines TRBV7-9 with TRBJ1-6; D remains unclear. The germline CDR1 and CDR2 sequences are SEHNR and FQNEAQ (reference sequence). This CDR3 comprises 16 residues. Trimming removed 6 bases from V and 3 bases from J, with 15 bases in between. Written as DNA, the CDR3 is TGTGCCAGCAGACCCATTGGCGGAATCTATAATTCACCCCTCCACTTT. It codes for CASRPIGGIYNSPLHF.

CDR3 amino acids: CASSQPTGGTNYGYTF. The CDR3 DNA sequence: TGCGCCAGCAGCCAACCTACAGGGGGTACTAACTATGGCTACACCTTC. The chain combines TRBV4-1 with TRBJ1-2; 8 bases match TRBD1. J was trimmed by 0 bases and V by 2 bases; bases with no gene match: 5. This CDR3 has 16 amino acids. In germline, CDR1 is MGHRA, CDR2 YSYEKL.

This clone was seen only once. The CDR3 spells CASSLEGGTGYTF. The CDR3 DNA reads as TGCGCCAGCAGCTTGGAAGGGGGAACTGGCTACACCTTC. V gene TRBV5-1 combines with J gene TRBJ1-2, with D possibly TRBD1 on 6 matching bases. Germline V CDR1 and CDR2: SGHRS, YFSETQ. V lost 0 bases to trimming and J lost 7 bases, with 10 bases between them. The CDR3 is 13 residues long.

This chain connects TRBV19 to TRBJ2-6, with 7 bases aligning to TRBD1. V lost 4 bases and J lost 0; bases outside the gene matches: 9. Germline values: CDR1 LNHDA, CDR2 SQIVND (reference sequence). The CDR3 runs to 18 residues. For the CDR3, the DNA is TGTGCCAGTAGTACTTACAGGGGAGCCCCCTCTGGGGCCAACGTCCTGACTTTC. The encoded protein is CASSTYRGAPSGANVLTF.

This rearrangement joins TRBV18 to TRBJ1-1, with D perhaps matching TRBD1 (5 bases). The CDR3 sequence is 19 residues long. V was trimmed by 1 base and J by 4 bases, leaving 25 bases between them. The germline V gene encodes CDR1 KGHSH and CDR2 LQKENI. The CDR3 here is CASSPQILGQGGSSTEAFF. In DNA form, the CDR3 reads TGTGCCAGCTCACCACAAATTCTGGGGCAGGGCGGTTCCAGCACTGAAGCTTTCTTT.

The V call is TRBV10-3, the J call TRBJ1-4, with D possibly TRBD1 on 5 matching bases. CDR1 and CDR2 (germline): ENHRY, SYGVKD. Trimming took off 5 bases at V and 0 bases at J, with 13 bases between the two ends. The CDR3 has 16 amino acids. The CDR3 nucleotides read TGTGCCATCAGTCATAACTCAGGGTCAACTAATGAAAAACTGTTTTTT. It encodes CAISHNSGSTNEKLFF.

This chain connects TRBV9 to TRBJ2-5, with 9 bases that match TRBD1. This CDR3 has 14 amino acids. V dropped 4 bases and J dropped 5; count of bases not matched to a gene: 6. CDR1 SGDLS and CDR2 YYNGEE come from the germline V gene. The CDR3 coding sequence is TGTGCCAGCAGCCCCTACAGGGGGCTGGAGACCCAGTACTTC. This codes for CASSPYRGLETQYF. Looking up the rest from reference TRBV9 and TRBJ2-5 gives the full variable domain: DSGVTQTPKHLITATGQRVTLRCSPRSGDLSVYWYQQSLDQGLQFLIQYYNGEERAKGNILERFSAQQFPDLHSELNLSSLELGDSALYFCASSPYRGLETQYFGPGTRLLVL.

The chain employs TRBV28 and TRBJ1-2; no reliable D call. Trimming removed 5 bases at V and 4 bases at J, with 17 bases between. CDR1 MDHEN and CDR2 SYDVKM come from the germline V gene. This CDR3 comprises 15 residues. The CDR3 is CASSATESGSYGYTF. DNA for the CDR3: TGTGCCAGCAGTGCAACCGAGAGCGGGTCCTATGGCTACACCTTC.

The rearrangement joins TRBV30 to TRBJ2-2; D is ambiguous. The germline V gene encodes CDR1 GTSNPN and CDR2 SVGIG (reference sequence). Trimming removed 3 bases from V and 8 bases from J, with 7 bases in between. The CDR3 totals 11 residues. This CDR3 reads CAWRRLGELFF. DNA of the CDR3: TGTGCCTGGAGACGGTTGGGGGAGCTGTTTTTT.

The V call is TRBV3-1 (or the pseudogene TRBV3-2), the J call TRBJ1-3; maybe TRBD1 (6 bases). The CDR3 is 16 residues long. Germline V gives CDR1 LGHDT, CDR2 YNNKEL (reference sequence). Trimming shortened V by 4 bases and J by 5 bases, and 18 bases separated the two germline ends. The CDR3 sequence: CASSPWTVAVRNTIYF. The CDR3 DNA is TGTGCCAGCAGCCCATGGACAGTGGCCGTGCGAAACACCATATATTTT.

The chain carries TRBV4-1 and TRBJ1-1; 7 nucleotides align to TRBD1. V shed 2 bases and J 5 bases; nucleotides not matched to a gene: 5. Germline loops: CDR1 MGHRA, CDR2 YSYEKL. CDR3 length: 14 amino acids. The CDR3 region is CASSQFQGGTEAFF. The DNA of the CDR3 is TGCGCCAGCAGCCAATTCCAGGGGGGTACTGAAGCTTTCTTT.

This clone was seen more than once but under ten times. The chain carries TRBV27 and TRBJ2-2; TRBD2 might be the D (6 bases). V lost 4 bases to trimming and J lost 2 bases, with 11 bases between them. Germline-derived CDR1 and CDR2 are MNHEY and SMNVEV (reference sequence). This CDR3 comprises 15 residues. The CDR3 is CASSSWTINTGELFF. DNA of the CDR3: TGTGCCAGCAGTTCATGGACTATCAACACCGGGGAGCTGTTTTTT.

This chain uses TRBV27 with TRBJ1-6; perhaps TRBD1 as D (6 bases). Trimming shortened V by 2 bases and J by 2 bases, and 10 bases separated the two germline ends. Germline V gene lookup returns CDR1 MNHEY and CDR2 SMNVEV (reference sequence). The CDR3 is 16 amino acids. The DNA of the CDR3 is TGTGCCAGCAGTTTACAGGGGAAGACCTATAATTCACCCCTCCACTTT. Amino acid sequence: CASSLQGKTYNSPLHF.

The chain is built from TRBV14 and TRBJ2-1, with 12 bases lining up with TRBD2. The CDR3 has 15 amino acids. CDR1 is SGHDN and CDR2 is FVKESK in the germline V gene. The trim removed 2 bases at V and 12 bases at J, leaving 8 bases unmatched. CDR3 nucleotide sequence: TGTGCCAGCAGCCAACAGCTAGCGGGGGGGCGCGGGCAGTTCTTC. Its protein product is CASSQQLAGGRGQFF.

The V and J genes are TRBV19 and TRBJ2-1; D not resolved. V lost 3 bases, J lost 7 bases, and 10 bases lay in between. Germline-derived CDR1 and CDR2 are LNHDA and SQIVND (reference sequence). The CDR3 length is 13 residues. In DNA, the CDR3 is TGTGCCAGTAGTATCGGAGTGGTTAATGAGCAGTTCTTC. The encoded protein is CASSIGVVNEQFF.

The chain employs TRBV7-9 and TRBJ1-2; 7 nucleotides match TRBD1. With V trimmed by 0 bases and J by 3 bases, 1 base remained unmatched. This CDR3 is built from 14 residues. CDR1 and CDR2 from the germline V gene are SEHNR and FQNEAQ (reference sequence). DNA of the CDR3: TGTGCCAGCAGCTTAGCACAGGGGTACTATGGCTACACCTTC. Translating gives CASSLAQGYYGYTF.

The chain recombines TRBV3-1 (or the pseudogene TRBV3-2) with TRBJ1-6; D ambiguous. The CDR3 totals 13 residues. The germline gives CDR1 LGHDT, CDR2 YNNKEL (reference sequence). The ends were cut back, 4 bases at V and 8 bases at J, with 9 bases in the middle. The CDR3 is CASSPGGYSPLHF. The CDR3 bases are TGTGCCAGCAGCCCAGGAGGATATTCACCCCTCCACTTT.

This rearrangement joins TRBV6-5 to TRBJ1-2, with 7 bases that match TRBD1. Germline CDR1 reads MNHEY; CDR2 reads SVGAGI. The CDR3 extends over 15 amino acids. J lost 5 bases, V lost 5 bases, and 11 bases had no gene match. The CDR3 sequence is CASSPPGQSSYGYTF. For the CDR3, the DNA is TGTGCCAGCAGTCCCCCGGGACAGAGCTCTTATGGCTACACCTTC.

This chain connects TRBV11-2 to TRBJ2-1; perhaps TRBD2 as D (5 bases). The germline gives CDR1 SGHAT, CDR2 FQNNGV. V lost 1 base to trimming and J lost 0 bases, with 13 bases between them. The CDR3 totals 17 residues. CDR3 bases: TGTGCCAGCAGCTTAGTGCCGGGGTGGAGCTCCTACAATGAGCAGTTCTTC. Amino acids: CASSLVPGWSSYNEQFF.